This T cell receptor beta chain was sequenced in a study of T cell responses to AZD1222 COVID-19 vaccine. Study results and limitations: Spike-specific TCR depth and breadth grew after two AZD1222 doses.

Method: immunoSEQ multiplex PCR; TCRdb's copy keeps in-frame clones and lacks some. The sample includes 100,000 to 150,000 clones, roughly 82% seen only once; the top ten take about 29%. In germline, CDR1 is LNHDA, CDR2 SQIVND (reference sequence). The CDR3 covers 16 residues. Germline trimming cut 3 bases from V and 3 bases from J; bases unmatched to any gene: 7. Worth noting for this clone: Its target is unknown.

This material consisted of peripheral blood, taken 28 days after the second AZD1222 dose. The V and J genes are TRBV19 and TRBJ1-5, with TRBD1 matching 8 bases. This TCR came from an adult who received the AZD1222 COVID-19 vaccine. Here the CDR3 reads CASSIIGTGPNQPQHF. Written as DNA, the CDR3 is TGTGCCAGTAGTATTATAGGGACAGGCCCCAATCAGCCCCAGCATTTT.